Listed below are T cell receptor beta chains from one sample, sequenced in a study of shared clonotypes between healthy human individuals. The repertoire was sequenced with immunoSEQ multiplex PCR; TCRdb's copy has only in-frame clones and lacks some. The data hold 2,500,000 or so clones, with approximately 94% observed a single time. Sequenced sample: naive CD4+ T cells from PBMCs. All receptors derive from a man in his late teens or twenties in good health. Some clones in this sample may be carry-over from other donors' samples. Both conserved end residues are part of each CDR3. D genes are given only for firm matches. Clone size is stated in some rows and not others, as once, few, many or a class when expanded.

>TRBV27|NA|NA|TRBJ2-2
TGTGCCAGCAGTTTTTTAGTGTCGTCCGGGGAGCTGTTTTTT
CASSFLVSSGELFF
>TRBV5-4|NA|NA|TRBJ2-1
TGTGCCAGCAGCTGGGCTAGCAGCAATGAGCAGTTCTTC
CASSWASSNEQFF
>TRBV6-5|NA|NA|TRBJ2-7
TGTGCCAGCAGTTCTTCTGGGACTGCTTACTACGAGCAGTACTTC
CASSSSGTAYYEQYF
>TRBV9|NA|NA|TRBJ2-3
TGTGCCAGCGCCCCGGGGACAGATACGCAGTATTTT
CASAPGTDTQYF
>TRBV7-8|NA|NA|TRBJ1-3
TGTGCCAGCAGCTTAATCGCAGGATCTGGAAACACCATATATTTT
CASSLIAGSGNTIYF
>TRBV29-1|NA|NA|TRBJ1-2
TGCAGCGTTGAAGAGGGGACACCGAACTATGGCTACACCTTC
CSVEEGTPNYGYTF
>TRBV6-5|NA|NA|TRBJ1-4
TGTGCCAGCAGTTACTCCGCAGGGGTTGAAAAACTGTTTTTT
CASSYSAGVEKLFF
>TRBV7-3|NA|TRBD1|TRBJ2-7
TGTGCCAGCAGCTTACGGGGACAGGGATCCTACGAGCAGTACTTC
CASSLRGQGSYEQYF
>TRBV28|NA|TRBD1|TRBJ2-2
TGTGCCAGCAGTTTACCACCGGGACAGGGAACCGGGGAGCTGTTTTTT
CASSLPPGQGTGELFF
>TRBV7-9|NA|TRBD2|TRBJ2-7
TGTGCCAGCAGCTTGGCGGGCGGGAGCGTTTACGAGCAGTACTTC
CASSLAGGSVYEQYF
>TRBV11-2|NA|NA|TRBJ1-2
TGTGCCAGCAGCTTTGGGCAGGGGTTAGGCTACACCTTC
CASSFGQGLGYTF
>TRBV6-6|NA|NA|TRBJ2-1
TGTGCCAGCAGAAATGAACGACTCCACAATGAGCAGTTCTTC
CASRNERLHNEQFF
>TRBV9|NA|NA|TRBJ2-6
TGTGCCAGCAGCACTGGCCCGTTGGGGGGGGCCAACGTCCTGACTTTC
CASSTGPLGGANVLTF
>TRBV5-1|NA|NA|TRBJ2-5
TGCGCCAGCAGCTCAGGGGTTGTCTGGGAGACCCAGTACTTC
CASSSGVVWETQYF
>TRBV5-6|NA|TRBD1|TRBJ2-7
TGTGCCAGCAGCTTGACAGGGGGGTACGAGCAGTACTTC
CASSLTGGYEQYF
>TRBV28|NA|TRBD2|TRBJ2-7
TGTGCCAGCAGTTTCAGCGGGAGAGGGGGGGAGCAGTACTTC
CASSFSGRGGEQYF
>TRBV29-1|NA|NA|TRBJ2-3
TGCAGCGTTAGTACAGGGTCAGATACGCAGTATTTT
CSVSTGSDTQYF
>TRBV10-2|NA|TRBD2|TRBJ2-3
TGCGCCAGCAGTGAGTCGACTAGCTTACGGACAGATACGCAGTATTTT
CASSESTSLRTDTQYF
>TRBV7-6|NA|TRBD1|TRBJ2-3
TGTGCCAGCAGCGAACGGACAGGTCTGATCGCAGATACGCAGTATTTT
CASSERTGLIADTQYF
>TRBV4-2|few|TRBD1|TRBJ1-2
TGTGCCAGCAGCCAAGACGGGGGACAGGAGAGCTATGGCTACACCTTC
CASSQDGGQESYGYTF
>TRBV12-5|NA|NA|TRBJ1-1
TGTGCTAGTGGTCCAAACAGTGACACTGAAGCTTTCTTT
CASGPNSDTEAFF
>TRBV7-9|NA|TRBD1|TRBJ2-1
TGTGCCAGCAGCTCGGACAGGGGCGAGGAGCAGTTCTTC
CASSSDRGEEQFF
>TRBV28|once|TRBD1|TRBJ2-7
TGTGCCAGCAGCCTTCCGGGACAGGGCTCCTACGAGCAGTACTTC
CASSLPGQGSYEQYF
>TRBV5-1|NA|TRBD1|TRBJ1-5
TGCGCCAGCAGCTTCGGAGGGGGCGCGGATCAGCCCCAGCATTTT
CASSFGGGADQPQHF
>TRBV7-3|NA|NA|TRBJ2-1
TGTGCCAGCAGCTTGGCGAGAGACTTCGGTGAGCAGTTCTTC
CASSLARDFGEQFF
>TRBV9|once|TRBD2|TRBJ2-1
TGTGCCAGCAGCCCCACTAGCGTTTATGTTGAGCAGTTCTTC
CASSPTSVYVEQFF
>TRBV11-2|NA|TRBD1|TRBJ2-1
TGTGCCAGCAGCTTAGATGGGGACAGCTTTGGAAGCTCCTACAATGAGCAGTTCTTC
CASSLDGDSFGSSYNEQFF
>TRBV7-9|NA|TRBD2|TRBJ2-3
TGTGCCGGACAACTAGCGGCTAACACAGATACGCAGTATTTT
CAGQLAANTDTQYF
>TRBV6-1|NA|TRBD1|TRBJ2-1
TGTGCCAGCAGTGATAGGGGGGACAGGGCCGGGTTCTTC
CASSDRGDRAGFF
>TRBV5-4|once|TRBD2|TRBJ2-3
TGTGCCAGCAGCTTGGGGGCGCGGCTAGCGGGAGCCGGGACAGATACGCAGTATTTT
CASSLGARLAGAGTDTQYF
>TRBV28|NA|NA|TRBJ2-7
TGTGCCAGCAGTTTTTCGCAGGGGGAGGTCTACGAGCAGTACTTC
CASSFSQGEVYEQYF
>TRBV7-2|NA|NA|TRBJ2-3
TGTGCCAGCAGCTCTTCTCGAGCTACGCAGTATTTT
CASSSSRATQYF
>TRBV4-1|NA|NA|TRBJ2-2
TGCGCCAGCAGCCAAAAACAGTACACCGGGGAGCTGTTTTTT
CASSQKQYTGELFF
>TRBV14|NA|TRBD1|TRBJ1-2
TGTGCCAGCAGCCTACAGGGGGCCTATGGCTACACTTTC
CASSLQGAYGYTF
>TRBV19|NA|TRBD2|TRBJ2-5
TGTGCCAGCAAAAGTAGCGGGAGAGGGGAGACCCAGTACTTC
CASKSSGRGETQYF
>TRBV6-6|NA|TRBD2|TRBJ2-7
TGTGCCAGCAGTTCCGGACTAGCGGGGGACTACGAGCAGTACTTC
CASSSGLAGDYEQYF
>TRBV5-1|NA|NA|TRBJ1-2
TGCGCCAGCAGCTTGAGCAGGGACTATGGCTACACCTTC
CASSLSRDYGYTF
>TRBV6-5|NA|NA|TRBJ2-7
TGTGCCAGCAAGAGGGACGTTCCTTACTACGAGCAGTACTTC
CASKRDVPYYEQYF
>TRBV4-1|NA|TRBD2|TRBJ2-1
TGCGCCAGCAGCCAAGGGGTGTTGGGGACTAGCGGGAGTAACTACAATGAGCAGTTCTTC
CASSQGVLGTSGSNYNEQFF
>TRBV20-1|NA|NA|TRBJ2-1
TGCAGTGCTAGAGATCTCAATGAGCAGTTCTTC
CSARDLNEQFF
>TRBV28|NA|TRBD2|TRBJ2-7
TGTGCCAGCAGTCCACTACTACTAGCGGGCGCGTCCTACGAGCAGTACTTC
CASSPLLLAGASYEQYF
>TRBV28|NA|NA|TRBJ2-4
TGTGCCAGCAGCCACCGGACAGCCCTAGCCAAAAACATTCAGTACTTC
CASSHRTALAKNIQYF
>TRBV18|NA|TRBD2|TRBJ2-7
TGTGCCAGCTCACCTAGGCAGTCGTCTAGCGGCTCCTACGAGCAGTACTTC
CASSPRQSSSGSYEQYF
>TRBV7-9|once|NA|TRBJ2-7
TGTGCCAGCAGCCCTTCAGTGGGTTTTAAAGTCTACGAGCAGTACTTC
CASSPSVGFKVYEQYF
>TRBV7-3|NA|NA|TRBJ1-1
TGTGCCAGCAGCTTCACAGGGACCACTGAAGCTTTCTTT
CASSFTGTTEAFF
>TRBV6-1|NA|TRBD2|TRBJ2-3
TGTGCCAGCAAGAAGCAGCGGGAGGGCCGAGATACGCAGTATTTT
CASKKQREGRDTQYF
>TRBV27|NA|NA|TRBJ2-7
TGTGCCAGCAGTTTGGGCATCTCGTCGTCCGAGCAGTACTTC
CASSLGISSSEQYF
>TRBV4-2|NA|NA|TRBJ1-2
TGTGCCAGCAGCCAAGTCGGGTCCGGCTACACCTTC
CASSQVGSGYTF
>TRBV9|NA|TRBD1|TRBJ2-3
TGTGCCAGCAGCGTAGCCCCAGGGGGCAGGACAGATACGCAGTATTTT
CASSVAPGGRTDTQYF
>TRBV2|once|NA|TRBJ1-5
TGTGCCAGCAGTGAGCAAGGTGATAGCAATCAGCCCCAGCATTTT
CASSEQGDSNQPQHF
>TRBV18|once|NA|TRBJ1-5
TGTGCCAGCTCAATGGCTATCAATCAGCCCCAGCATTTT
CASSMAINQPQHF
>TRBV7-6|NA|NA|TRBJ2-5
TGTGCCAGCAGCTTGGCAGGGACAGAGACCCAGTACTTC
CASSLAGTETQYF
>TRBV7-2|NA|NA|TRBJ1-2
TGTGCCAGCAGCTTAGCTTGGGGTTCCAACTATGGCTACACCTTC
CASSLAWGSNYGYTF
>TRBV5-8|NA|NA|TRBJ2-3
TGTGCCAGCAGCTTACGAGATACGCAGTATTTT
CASSLRDTQYF